The 24 T cell receptor beta chains below all came from one sample that was sequenced in a study of control samples from healthy donors and cancer patients. Clones were sequenced by immunoSEQ multiplex PCR, and TCRdb holds only the in-frame ones, with some missing. The sample lists over 65,000 clones, around 94% seen once, with about 6.2% in the top ten. Sequencing was performed on blood. These receptors were obtained from a woman aged 35 to 49 in good health.

This clone has only one observation. CDR3 region: CASSPYGRQPQHF. The CDR3 DNA reads TGTGCCAGTAGCCCATATGGGCGGCAGCCCCAGCATTTT. The chain links TRBV19 to TRBJ1-5; D gene ambiguous. Germline V gene data show CDR1 as LNHDA and CDR2 as SQIVND (reference sequence). The CDR3 spans 13 residues. The V gene lost 6 bases and the J gene lost 7 bases, with 13 bases spanning the gap.

The rearrangement links TRBV4-1 to TRBJ1-1, with a weak D call TRBD1 (5 bases). Germline CDR1 is MGHRA and CDR2 is YSYEKL. V shed 2 bases and J shed 0 bases, with 7 bases lying between them. There are 14 residues in the CDR3. The CDR3 loop reads CASSQRGVNTEAFF. For the CDR3, the DNA is TGCGCCAGCAGCCAACGGGGGGTGAACACTGAAGCTTTCTTT.

This clone has a single count. The rearrangement joins TRBV30 to TRBJ1-5; D is uncertain. Trimming removed 3 bases at V and 6 bases at J, with 15 bases between. CDR3 length: 14 residues. CDR1 is GTSNPN, CDR2 SVGIG, per germline (reference sequence). CDR3 residues: CAWSLRARGQPQHF. The CDR3 DNA sequence: TGTGCCTGGAGCCTCCGGGCGCGGGGTCAGCCCCAGCATTTT.

The chain joins TRBV12-3 or TRBV12-4 to TRBJ1-1, with no clear D. V lost 2 bases and J lost 1, with 5 bases in between. This CDR3 has 13 amino acids. In DNA form, the CDR3 reads TGTGCCAGCAGTTTACGGGAGAACACTGAAGCTTTCTTT. Protein product: CASSLRENTEAFF.

This sequence joins TRBV28 and TRBJ2-7; 7 bases are a match to TRBD1. Germline loops: CDR1 MDHEN, CDR2 SYDVKM. V shed 7 bases and J 1 base; nucleotides not matched to a gene: 10. The CDR3 is 15 residues long. The CDR3 loop reads CASTPGPGQSYEQYF. The CDR3 nucleotides read TGTGCCAGCACTCCCGGCCCGGGACAGTCCTACGAGCAGTACTTC.

V usage is TRBV12-3 or TRBV12-4 and J usage is TRBJ1-2, with D tentatively TRBD1 (6 bases). This CDR3 spans 13 amino acids. Deletions cut 6 bases from V and 8 bases from J, with 16 bases between. Written as DNA, the CDR3 is TGTGCCAGCAGACGACCGGGGGGGCGCGGCTACACCTTC. Protein sequence: CASRRPGGRGYTF.

This rearrangement joins TRBV11-3 to TRBJ2-1, with 12 nucleotides matching TRBD2. CDR3 length equals 19 residues. V trimming: 3 bases; J trimming: 5 bases; junction bases outside the gene matches: 14. The germline gives CDR1 SGHNT, CDR2 YENEEA. The CDR3 DNA sequence: TGTGCCAGCAGCTTGACTAGCGGGAGTGGTTTCGGTCAGGACAATGAGCAGTTCTTC. Amino acid sequence: CASSLTSGSGFGQDNEQFF.

DNA of the CDR3: TGTGCCAGCAGCTTCGACGACCCCGATCGTGGGATTTGGGCAGATACGCAGTATTTT. As protein: CASSFDDPDRGIWADTQYF. V is TRBV7-9 and J is TRBJ2-3, with D uncertain. CDR1 SEHNR and CDR2 FQNEAQ come from the germline V gene (reference sequence). This CDR3 contains 19 residues. V was shortened by 3 bases and J by 4 bases, with 26 bases between the two germline ends.

The CDR3 loop is CASSLDRFQETQYF. The CDR3 bases are TGTGCCAGCTCACTGGACAGATTCCAAGAGACCCAGTACTTC. The chain has TRBV18 and TRBJ2-5; perhaps TRBD1 as D (6 bases). V lost 4 bases to trimming and J lost 1 base, with 10 bases between them. From germline, CDR1 is KGHSH and CDR2 LQKENI. This CDR3 has 14 residues.

The chain couples TRBV30 to TRBJ1-5; TRBD1 is a possible D gene (6 bases). The V end was cut by 1 base, the J end by 6 bases, with 16 bases between. The CDR3 runs to 15 residues. Germline CDR1 reads GTSNPN; CDR2 reads SVGIG (reference sequence). The CDR3 region has the DNA TGTGCCTGGAGTGGTTTAAACAGGGAGGGTCAGCCCCAGCATTTT. Translated, it gives CAWSGLNREGQPQHF. The variable domain in full, completed from reference TRBV30 and TRBJ1-5, reads SQTIHQWPATLVQPVGSPLSLECTVEGTSNPNLYWYRQAAGRGLQLLFYSVGIGQISSEVPQNLSASRPQDRQFILSSKKLLLSDSGFYLCAWSGLNREGQPQHFGDGTRLSIL.

Of note for this clone: A read error may produce the germline difference seen at one junction end. CDR3 in DNA: TGTGCCAGCAACTTGGATGCTGTGGATCAGCCCCAGCATTTT. Amino acids: CASNLDAVDQPQHF. This chain uses TRBV5-5 with TRBJ1-5; D gene unclear. The CDR3 spans 14 residues. Germline CDR1 SGHKS, CDR2 YYEKEE (reference sequence).

The rearrangement links TRBV7-6 to TRBJ1-4; D is unclear. CDR1 is SGHVS and CDR2 is FNYEAQ in the germline V gene. V lost 1 base and J 7 bases, leaving 10 bases between the germline ends. CDR3 length equals 14 residues. The CDR3 here is CASSLGHGAEKLFF. DNA for the CDR3: TGTGCCAGCAGCTTAGGGCACGGCGCTGAAAAACTGTTTTTT.

V is TRBV28 and J is TRBJ2-5, with D hard to call. The CDR3 length is 15 residues. Per germline, CDR1 MDHEN and CDR2 SYDVKM. V lost 4 bases and J 2 bases, leaving 14 bases between the germline ends. The CDR3, as DNA: TGTGCCAGCAGTTCCGTGGGTTTGACTCAAGAGACCCAGTACTTC. This encodes CASSSVGLTQETQYF.

V and J are TRBV7-9 and TRBJ1-1; no definite D call. CDR1 and CDR2 (germline): SEHNR, FQNEAQ (reference sequence). Trimming pared 2 bases from V and 1 base from J, leaving 8 bases between. CDR3 length: 14 amino acids. CDR3 sequence (DNA): TGTGCCAGCAGCTTATTAAGAGGGAACACTGAAGCTTTCTTT. Amino acids: CASSLLRGNTEAFF. Combining the CDR3 with reference TRBV7-9 and TRBJ1-1 gives the whole variable domain DTGVSQNPRHKITKRGQNVTFRCDPISEHNRLYWYRQTLGQGPEFLTYFQNEAQLEKSRLLSDRFSAERPKGSFSTLEIQRTEQGDSAMYLCASSLLRGNTEAFFGQGTRLTVV.

The chain employs TRBV7-9 and TRBJ1-4, with D possibly TRBD1 on 5 matching bases. From germline, CDR1 is SEHNR and CDR2 FQNEAQ (reference sequence). Trimming left V 11 bases short and J 5 bases short, with 15 bases between. The CDR3 contains 13 residues. The CDR3 coding sequence is TGTGCCGGCCAGGGTGTCGTCAATGAAAAACTGTTTTTT. Amino acid sequence: CAGQGVVNEKLFF. The full variable domain, in which reference TRBV7-9 and TRBJ1-4 provide the parts outside the CDR3, is DTGVSQNPRHKITKRGQNVTFRCDPISEHNRLYWYRQTLGQGPEFLTYFQNEAQLEKSRLLSDRFSAERPKGSFSTLEIQRTEQGDSAMYLCAGQGVVNEKLFFGSGTQLSVL.

This rearrangement joins TRBV6-2 or TRBV6-3 to TRBJ1-1; maybe TRBD1 (6 bases). Germline CDR1 and CDR2: MNHEY and SVGEGT. The CDR3 loop spans 15 amino acids. Trimming cost V 0 bases and J 11 bases, with 19 bases left between them. CDR3 nucleotide sequence: TGTGCCAGCAGTTACTCGAAGACAGGCCCTGGTTCCGCTTTCTTT. This gives the protein CASSYSKTGPGSAFF.

The rearrangement joins TRBV28 to TRBJ1-2, with 11 bases fitting TRBD1. V shed 6 bases, J shed 7 bases, and the junction held 10 bases outside the gene matches. The CDR3 spans 15 residues. Germline V gene lookup returns CDR1 MDHEN and CDR2 SYDVKM. In nucleotides, the CDR3 is TGTGCCAGCAGCCCCACGGACAGGGGGCTCTCTGGCTACACCTTC. It specifies CASSPTDRGLSGYTF.

The chain links TRBV7-2 to TRBJ2-3; D is uncertain. Between the trimmed V and J ends, which lost 6 bases and 3 bases, there was a span of 4 bases. Germline V gene lookup returns CDR1 SGHTA and CDR2 FQGNSA. The CDR3 consists of 11 residues. As DNA, the CDR3 is TGTGCCAGCAGGAAGACAGATACGCAGTATTTT. As protein: CASRKTDTQYF.

V is TRBV12-3 or TRBV12-4 and J is TRBJ1-4, with D possibly being TRBD1 (6 bases). V was trimmed by 6 bases and J by 8 bases, leaving 13 bases between them. The CDR3 consists of 13 residues. CDR3: CASSSRGGEKLFF. CDR3 DNA sequence: TGTGCCAGCAGCTCCAGGGGTGGGGAAAAACTGTTTTTT.

This clone has only a few counts. The chain employs TRBV28 and TRBJ1-6; 9 bases map to TRBD1. The CDR3 consists of 14 residues. V trimming: 4 bases; J trimming: 8 bases; junction bases outside the gene matches: 3. Germline CDR1 is MDHEN and CDR2 is SYDVKM. CDR3 loop: CASSSGQGDSPLHF. The CDR3 bases are TGTGCCAGCAGTTCGGGACAGGGTGATTCACCCCTCCACTTT.

The rearrangement joins TRBV19 to TRBJ1-4, with D tentatively TRBD1 (5 bases). V was trimmed by 7 bases and J by 4 bases, leaving 19 bases between them. There are 16 residues in the CDR3. Looked up from germline, CDR1 is LNHDA and CDR2 is SQIVND (reference sequence). The CDR3 DNA is TGTGCCAGTACCAGTACTGGGGGAAACCTTAATGAAAAACTGTTTTTT. Translated: CASTSTGGNLNEKLFF.

The genes are TRBV5-1 and TRBJ1-6; D is possibly TRBD1 (6 bases). CDR1 and CDR2 from the germline V gene are SGHRS and YFSETQ. The CDR3 runs 15 residues. V gave up 4 bases and J gave up 7 bases, with 15 bases separating them. CDR3 region: CASSGAGTQNSPLHF. CDR3 nucleotide sequence: TGCGCCAGCAGCGGAGCCGGGACACAGAATTCACCCCTCCACTTT.

The chain combines TRBV13 with TRBJ2-7; TRBD2 matches at 7 bases. In germline, CDR1 is PRHDT, CDR2 FYEKMQ (reference sequence). This CDR3 comprises 18 residues. V lost 5 bases to trimming and J lost 3 bases; unmatched junction nucleotides: 19. The CDR3 DNA follows: TGTGCCAGCAGCCCTCAATGGATGGAGTCTAGCGGATACTACGAGCAGTACTTC. Its translation is CASSPQWMESSGYYEQYF. Based on the CDR3 plus reference TRBV13 and TRBJ2-7, the full variable domain is AAGVIQSPRHLIKEKRETATLKCYPIPRHDTVYWYQQGPGQDPQFLISFYEKMQSDKGSIPDRFSAQQFSDYHSELNMSSLELGDSALYFCASSPQWMESSGYYEQYFGPGTRLTVT.

The V and J genes are TRBV9 and TRBJ1-6; TRBD1 matches 7 bases. Germline CDR1 reads SGDLS; CDR2 reads YYNGEE. Trimming cost V 1 base and J 6 bases; bases outside gene matches: 1. CDR3 size: 14 residues. The CDR3 DNA is TGTGCCAGCAGCGTACGACAGGGTAATTCACCCCTCCACTTT. Translated, it gives CASSVRQGNSPLHF.